These 29 T cell receptor beta chains originate from one sample sequenced in a study of human T cells and chemical hapten exposure. A single record per CDR3 protein comes from TCRdb applying MiXCR to the RACE reads. The sample includes 85,000 to 95,000 distinct CDR3 sequences, over 8% of them seen just once. Described time point: healthy volunteer bleed at 2 weeks. Blood, whole and unfractionated, served as the source for total RNA extraction. Material: whole blood. The receptors shown here come from a female donor in good health. Some clones in this sample may be carry-over from other donors' samples.

This clonotype was counted a few times. The V and J genes are TRBV10-3 and TRBJ1-5; D gene ambiguous. Germline-derived CDR1 and CDR2 are ENHRY and SYGVKD. This CDR3 has 13 residues. V was trimmed by 2 bases and J by 4 bases, leaving 6 bases between them. In DNA form, the CDR3 reads TGTGCCATCAGTGAGGGGTGTAATCAGCCCCAGCATTTT. Residues: CAISEGCNQPQHF.

This clonotype has only a few counts. The rearrangement joins TRBV7-2 to TRBJ2-1, with 7 bases matching TRBD1. The germline gives CDR1 SGHTA, CDR2 FQGNSA. The CDR3 has 16 residues. V dropped 1 base and J dropped 2; count of bases not matched to a gene: 5. CDR3 sequence reads: CASSLVGQEAYNEQFF. In DNA, the CDR3 is TGTGCCAGCAGCTTAGTTGGACAGGAAGCCTACAATGAGCAGTTCTTC.

This clonotype was detected many times. This chain connects TRBV20-1 to TRBJ2-1, with 11 bases that match TRBD2. The V gene end was trimmed by 5 bases and the J gene end by 3 bases; junction bases not matched to a gene: 3. Germline V CDR1 and CDR2: DFQATT, SNEGSKA (reference sequence). The CDR3 runs to 14 residues. This CDR3 reads CSAPTSGDYNEQFF. In DNA, the CDR3 is TGCAGTGCTCCGACTAGCGGGGACTACAATGAGCAGTTCTTC.

This clonotype was observed a handful of times. The J gene is TRBJ1-1, the V gene TRBV12-3 or TRBV12-4; D may be TRBD1 (5 bases). The V end was cut by 2 bases, the J end by 3 bases, with 10 bases between. The length of the CDR3 is 14 residues. CDR3 bases: TGTGCCAGCAGTTTACGGGGGATTGACACTGAAGCTTTCTTT. Protein product: CASSLRGIDTEAFF.

In its sample, this clonotype was seen many times. The chain employs TRBV27 and TRBJ2-7; 8 bases fit TRBD1. Germline assignment: CDR1 MNHEY and CDR2 SMNVEV (reference sequence). J was trimmed by 3 bases and V by 5 bases; bases with no gene match: 6. This CDR3 region has 14 residues. The CDR3 region has the DNA TGTGCCAGCAGTGCCCGGGGACAGGACTACGAGCAGTACTTC. The encoded protein is CASSARGQDYEQYF.

CDR3 protein: CASSQDFGLAGGTQYF. The CDR3 nucleotides are TGTGCCAGCAGCCAAGATTTTGGACTAGCGGGAGGTACGCAGTATTTT. The chain couples TRBV14 to TRBJ2-3; 14 bases line up with TRBD2. There are 16 residues in the CDR3. The germline V gene has CDR1 SGHDN and CDR2 FVKESK. V dropped 0 bases and J dropped 8; count of bases not matched to a gene: 4.

The chain couples TRBV29-1 to TRBJ2-7; maybe TRBD1 (5 bases). Trimming took 6 bases from V and 4 from J, leaving 16 bases between them. Per germline, CDR1 SQVTM and CDR2 ANQGSEA. The CDR3 has 13 amino acids. CDR3 DNA: TGCAGCGTGCAAGAAGGGGTCGGATACGAGCAGTACTTC. Translation gives CSVQEGVGYEQYF.

The V call is TRBV7-9, the J call TRBJ2-1; 11 nucleotides match TRBD2. There are 16 residues in the CDR3. Germline CDR1 is SEHNR and CDR2 is FQNEAQ (reference sequence). With V trimmed by 1 base and J by 4 bases, 3 bases remained unmatched. In nucleotides, the CDR3 is TGTGCCAGCAGCTTAGGACTAGCGGGGAGTTACAATGAGCAGTTCTTC. It specifies CASSLGLAGSYNEQFF.

The table lists this clonotype with a few counts. This chain joins TRBV9 and TRBJ2-1, with D possibly TRBD2 on 6 matching bases. The CDR3 totals 14 residues. The germline gives CDR1 SGDLS, CDR2 YYNGEE. V shed 1 base and J shed 15 bases, with 20 bases lying between them. This chain's CDR3 is CASSVQIVGGYLFF. The CDR3 nucleotides read TGTGCCAGCAGCGTACAAATCGTTGGGGGGTATCTGTTCTTC.

In its sample, this clonotype was seen a few times. The J gene is TRBJ1-3, the V gene TRBV20-1; the match to TRBD1 covers 7 bases. Germline values: CDR1 DFQATT, CDR2 SNEGSKA (reference sequence). The CDR3 extends over 15 amino acids. V lost 1 base, J lost 2 bases, and 5 bases stayed unmatched. CDR3 in DNA: TGCAGTGCTAGAGGAGACAGGGCGGCTGGAAACACCATATATTTT. It codes for CSARGDRAAGNTIYF.

This clonotype was seen a handful of times. The rearrangement joins TRBV5-5 to TRBJ1-2, with D unresolved. V dropped 5 bases and J dropped 5 bases, with 7 bases sitting between them. This CDR3 is 11 amino acids long. CDR1 SGHKS and CDR2 YYEKEE come from the germline V gene (reference sequence). The CDR3 is CASSSGYGYTF. CDR3 bases: TGTGCCAGCAGTAGCGGATATGGCTACACCTTC.

This clonotype was seen many times. V is TRBV20-1 and J is TRBJ1-1; D perhaps matches TRBD1 (5 bases). The CDR3 has 13 amino acids. Trimming pared 3 bases from V and 0 bases from J, leaving 8 bases between. Per germline, CDR1 DFQATT and CDR2 SNEGSKA (reference sequence). The CDR3 loop is CSASGGLNTEAFF. The CDR3 DNA reads TGCAGTGCTAGCGGGGGTTTGAACACTGAAGCTTTCTTT.

This clonotype was counted ten times or more. The V gene is TRBV3-1, the J gene TRBJ2-3, with D unclear. Trimming removed 4 bases from V and 4 bases from J, with 12 bases in between. CDR1 and CDR2 (germline): LGHDT, YNNKEL (reference sequence). The CDR3 is 14 amino acids. The CDR3 is CASSRTMGPDTQYF. The DNA of the CDR3 is TGTGCCAGCAGCCGGACGATGGGCCCAGATACGCAGTATTTT.

In its sample, this clonotype was seen many times. This chain uses TRBV27 with TRBJ2-3, with D perhaps matching TRBD1 (5 bases). V was trimmed by 0 bases and J by 5 bases, leaving 9 bases between them. The CDR3 contains 14 residues. Per the germline V gene, CDR1 is MNHEY and CDR2 is SMNVEV (reference sequence). CDR3 sequence reads: CASSLSWGQDTQYF. The CDR3 nucleotides are TGTGCCAGCAGTTTATCATGGGGCCAAGATACGCAGTATTTT.

This clonotype was detected a few times. The rearrangement uses TRBV4-1 and TRBJ2-1; D might be TRBD1 (6 bases). Trimming left V 0 bases short and J 4 bases short, with 13 bases between. The CDR3 contains 16 residues. Germline V gene sequence: CDR1 MGHRA, CDR2 YSYEKL. This CDR3 is CASSQEGGEGYNEQFF. The DNA for the CDR3 is TGCGCCAGCAGCCAAGAAGGGGGAGAGGGATACAATGAGCAGTTCTTC.

In its sample, this clonotype was seen a few times. The chain joins TRBV5-1 to TRBJ2-1, with 9 bases that match TRBD2. Germline V lookup: CDR1 SGHRS, CDR2 YFSETQ. The CDR3 has 13 amino acids. The V segment lost 4 bases and the J segment 8 bases; nucleotides outside the gene matches: 4. The CDR3 reads CASSPGLADEQFF. The CDR3 DNA reads TGCGCCAGCAGCCCGGGACTAGCTGATGAGCAGTTCTTC.

The V gene is TRBV9, the J gene TRBJ1-1; D call uncertain. Trimming stripped 2 bases from V and 0 bases from J, with 8 bases between. Germline V lookup: CDR1 SGDLS, CDR2 YYNGEE. This CDR3 region has 14 residues. This CDR3 is CASSVGWLNTEAFF. The CDR3, as DNA: TGTGCCAGCAGCGTTGGTTGGTTGAACACTGAAGCTTTCTTT.

This sequence joins TRBV7-2 and TRBJ2-3, with D uncertain. CDR3 size: 14 residues. In germline, CDR1 is SGHTA, CDR2 FQGNSA. V was clipped by 4 bases and J by 2 bases, with 10 bases between them. The CDR3, as DNA: TGTGCCAGCAGCTCCCCCCTTTTCACAGATACGCAGTATTTT. This gives the protein CASSSPLFTDTQYF.

This clonotype has only a few counts. The rearrangement links TRBV21-1 to TRBJ1-5. TRBV21-1 is a pseudogene locus. CDR3 length: 14 amino acids. Here the CDR3 reads CASSSQTLNQPQHF. The CDR3 DNA is TGTGCCAGCAGCTCCCAAACATTAAATCAGCCCCAGCATTTT.

This clonotype was counted a few times. V is TRBV20-1 and J is TRBJ1-5; D is undetermined. Between the trimmed V and J ends, which lost 1 base and 7 bases, there was a span of 11 bases. This CDR3 spans 13 amino acids. Per the germline V gene, CDR1 is DFQATT and CDR2 is SNEGSKA (reference sequence). CDR3 nucleotides: TGCAGTGCTAGAGTTGGGATTGAACAGCCCCAGCATTTT. Protein sequence: CSARVGIEQPQHF.

This clonotype was counted ten times or more. The chain joins TRBV28 to TRBJ2-1, with 7 bases matching TRBD2. CDR3 size: 14 residues. Germline V CDR1 and CDR2: MDHEN, SYDVKM. V shed 8 bases and J 2 bases; nucleotides not matched to a gene: 6. The CDR3 DNA reads TGTGCCAGCGGAGCGGGAAAGACCTACAATGAGCAGTTCTTC. Its translation: CASGAGKTYNEQFF.

This clonotype was detected many times. This chain joins TRBV28 and TRBJ1-2; D unclear. Trimming pared 5 bases from V and 0 bases from J, leaving 1 base between. The CDR3 is made up of 11 amino acids. In germline, CDR1 is MDHEN, CDR2 SYDVKM. CDR3 in amino acids: CASSPNYGYTF. The CDR3 DNA follows: TGTGCCAGCAGTCCTAACTATGGCTACACCTTC.

The chain couples TRBV28 to TRBJ1-2; D call uncertain. V lost 5 bases and J lost 2, with 9 bases in between. CDR3 size: 13 residues. CDR1 and CDR2 (germline): MDHEN, SYDVKM. CDR3 region: CASSTTVNYGYTF. The CDR3, as DNA: TGTGCCAGCAGTACGACGGTAAACTATGGCTACACCTTC.

V gene TRBV4-3 combines with J gene TRBJ2-6, with D possibly being TRBD1 or TRBD2 (5 bases each). Germline V CDR1 and CDR2: LGHNA, YSLEER. The CDR3 is made up of 19 amino acids. Trimming left V 2 bases short and J 0 bases short, with 17 bases between. Written as DNA, the CDR3 is TGCGCCAGCAGCCAACGTCACCGGGACCACAGCTCTGGGGCCAACGTCCTGACTTTC. Translation gives CASSQRHRDHSSGANVLTF.

This sequence joins TRBV27 and TRBJ2-7; D might be TRBD2 (6 bases). The germline V and J ends were trimmed by 3 bases and 6 bases, with 15 bases remaining between them. The CDR3 has 14 amino acids. Germline V gene data show CDR1 as MNHEY and CDR2 as SMNVEV (reference sequence). The CDR3 here is CASSLAVGSPEQYF. The CDR3 bases are TGTGCCAGCAGTTTGGCGGTCGGGAGCCCCGAGCAGTACTTC.

The genes are TRBV27 and TRBJ2-7; a weak D match, TRBD1 (5 bases). Trimming took off 2 bases at V and 6 bases at J, with 14 bases between the two ends. The CDR3 is 14 residues long. Germline V gives CDR1 MNHEY, CDR2 SMNVEV (reference sequence). The CDR3 here is CASSLRPGLGEQYF. CDR3 DNA: TGTGCCAGCAGTTTAAGGCCAGGGTTGGGCGAGCAGTACTTC.

This clonotype was counted many times. The rearrangement uses TRBV29-1 and TRBJ1-4, with no clear D. V lost 4 bases, J lost 4 bases, and 7 bases lay in between. CDR3 size: 12 residues. Germline V gene data show CDR1 as SQVTM and CDR2 as ANQGSEA. The CDR3 region has the DNA TGCAGCGTTGGAGAATATAATGAAAAACTGTTTTTT. The encoded protein is CSVGEYNEKLFF.

The chain uses TRBV19 and TRBJ2-7; 9 bases match TRBD1. The CDR3 spans 14 residues. J gave up 3 bases and V 5 bases, and 5 bases lay outside the gene matches. The germline CDR1 and CDR2 sequences are LNHDA and SQIVND (reference sequence). CDR3 sequence reads: CASSPPGQGYEQYF. The CDR3 DNA follows: TGTGCCAGTAGTCCACCGGGACAGGGCTACGAGCAGTACTTC.

Ten or more counts support this clonotype. The rearrangement uses TRBV20-1 and TRBJ1-5; 8 bases map to TRBD1. CDR1 DFQATT and CDR2 SNEGSKA come from the germline V gene (reference sequence). CDR3 size: 16 residues. V dropped 0 bases and J dropped 4; count of bases not matched to a gene: 8. In nucleotides, the CDR3 is TGCAGTGCTAGAGAACGGACAGGGTCAGGAAATCAGCCCCAGCATTTT. This gives the protein CSARERTGSGNQPQHF.